The 32 T cell receptor beta chains given below trace back to one sample, sequenced in a study of T-cell reconstitution after alpha-beta-depleted transplantation in children. The authors prepared the TCRbeta library with unique molecular identifiers. In TCRdb, the PCR reads were re-called with MiXCR into one record per CDR3 protein. This sample yields a few hundred thousand distinct CDR3 sequences, of which 10% to 15% are seen a single time; around 4.5% belongs to the top ten. The source material was PBMCs, sampled from the stem cell graft. Receptors originate from a human donor who donated a stem cell graft to a child with Fanconi anemia.

The CDR3 is CASGGQAAGELFF. The CDR3 DNA is TGTGCTAGTGGTGGACAGGCAGCCGGGGAGCTGTTTTTT. The rearrangement uses TRBV12-5 and TRBJ2-2; 7 bases agree with TRBD1. The CDR3 has 13 amino acids. Losses at the gene ends were 5 bases for V and 6 bases for J; bases not matched to a gene: 3. CDR1 is LGHNT and CDR2 is FRNRAP in the germline V gene.

This chain joins TRBV12-3 or TRBV12-4 and TRBJ1-2; D remains ambiguous. The CDR3 extends over 15 amino acids. V was clipped by 7 bases and J by 1 base, with 16 bases between them. The CDR3 loop is CASIARWQFNYGYTF. DNA for the CDR3: TGTGCCAGCATCGCAAGGTGGCAATTTAACTATGGCTACACCTTC.

J is TRBJ2-2 and V is TRBV12-3 or TRBV12-4; 8 bases are a match to TRBD2. With V trimmed by 7 bases and J by 3 bases, 10 bases remained unmatched. The CDR3 loop spans 16 amino acids. The CDR3 loop is CASTRRSGGYTGELFF. The CDR3 DNA follows: TGTGCCAGCACCAGGAGGAGCGGGGGCTACACCGGGGAGCTGTTTTTT.

This clonotype was picked up many times. The CDR3 region is CASSPGTSGGTQYF. The CDR3 DNA sequence: TGTGCCAGCAGCCCGGGGACTAGCGGGGGGACCCAGTACTTC. The genes are TRBV7-9 and TRBJ2-5, with 14 bases aligning to TRBD2. Trimming removed 5 bases from V and 7 bases from J; junction bases left unmatched: 3. The CDR3 spans 14 residues. In germline, CDR1 is SEHNR, CDR2 FQNEAQ (reference sequence).

The chain joins TRBV7-2 to TRBJ2-3, with D unclear. The CDR3 totals 14 residues. Trimming shortened V by 8 bases and J by 4 bases, and 16 bases separated the two germline ends. Germline V CDR1 and CDR2: SGHTA, FQGNSA. The DNA for the CDR3 is TGTGCCAGCCGTCCCCCCCTAGAGGCAGATACGCAGTATTTT. Amino acid sequence: CASRPPLEADTQYF.

Ten or more counts support this clonotype. V and J are TRBV12-3 or TRBV12-4 and TRBJ2-1; no clear D. V lost 6 bases and J lost 10, with 10 bases in between. CDR3 length: 11 residues. Written as DNA, the CDR3 is TGTGCCAGCAGCTTTGGACCGGAGCAGTTCTTC. Translation: CASSFGPEQFF.

This rearrangement joins TRBV2 to TRBJ2-7; D not certain. The CDR3 sequence is 11 residues long. V was cut by 7 bases and J by 2 bases, with 6 bases left in between. Germline values: CDR1 SNHLY, CDR2 FYNNEI. CDR3 region: CASTEAYEQYF. CDR3 coding DNA: TGTGCCAGCACAGAGGCCTACGAGCAGTACTTC.

This clonotype was seen just once. A junction end diverges from the germline sequence, so it may reflect a read error. The chain has TRBV20-1 and TRBJ1-1, with unresolved D. CDR3 length: 11 residues. Germline V lookup: CDR1 DFQATT, CDR2 SNEGSKA (reference sequence). As DNA, the CDR3 is TGCTGTGCTAGAACGACGGCTGCAGCTTTCTTT. Protein: CCARTTAAAFF.

This clonotype came up a few times. This sequence joins TRBV20-1 and TRBJ1-1; no definite D call. V was clipped by 3 bases and J by 2 bases, with 13 bases between them. Germline V gene sequence: CDR1 DFQATT, CDR2 SNEGSKA (reference sequence). This CDR3 is 14 amino acids long. Here the CDR3 DNA reads TGCAGTGCTAGTAGGCAGCCATCAAACACTGAAGCTTTCTTT. Its translation: CSASRQPSNTEAFF.

This clonotype has only a few counts. V is TRBV18 and J is TRBJ2-1; D tentatively reads TRBD1 or TRBD2 (5 bases each). Looked up from germline, CDR1 is KGHSH and CDR2 is LQKENI. This CDR3 has 13 residues. V gave up 6 bases and J gave up 7 bases, with 13 bases separating them. CDR3 in amino acids: CASSPIEGNEQFF. The DNA of the CDR3 is TGTGCCAGCTCCCCGATCGAGGGGAATGAGCAGTTCTTC.

This clonotype occurred many times. The chain is built from TRBV28 and TRBJ1-1; tentatively, D is TRBD1 (5 bases). The length of the CDR3 is 13 residues. Per the germline V gene, CDR1 is MDHEN and CDR2 is SYDVKM. V gave up 8 bases and J gave up 1 base, with 11 bases separating them. Here the CDR3 reads CASRSGANTEAFF. The CDR3 bases are TGTGCCAGCCGCAGCGGGGCGAACACTGAAGCTTTCTTT.

A few counts support this clonotype. The rearrangement joins TRBV16 to TRBJ1-2; D might be TRBD1 (5 bases). Per the germline V gene, CDR1 is KGHSY and CDR2 is FQNENV. V was clipped by 1 base and J by 2 bases, with 8 bases between them. CDR3 size: 14 residues. The CDR3 DNA reads as TGTGCCAGCAGCCAATTGGGGCCAAACTATGGCTACACCTTC. Protein product: CASSQLGPNYGYTF.

The chain recombines TRBV6-2 or TRBV6-3 with TRBJ1-5; D might be TRBD1 (5 bases). Germline V CDR1 and CDR2: MNHEY, SVGEGT. There are 13 residues in the CDR3. Trimming removed 2 bases at V and 12 bases at J, with 14 bases between. The CDR3 protein is CASSYSDGHHQHF. CDR3 in DNA: TGTGCCAGCAGTTACAGCGACGGACATCACCAGCATTTT.

This clonotype was detected ten times or more. The chain is built from TRBV6-2 or TRBV6-3 and TRBJ1-4, with D unresolved. This CDR3 is built from 15 residues. With 7 bases removed from V and 5 bases from J, the gap between germline ends came to 17 bases. Germline assignment: CDR1 MNHEY and CDR2 SVGEGT. The CDR3: CASTERYNGNEKLFF. CDR3 bases: TGTGCCAGCACTGAACGTTATAACGGGAATGAAAAACTGTTTTTT.

Ten or more counts support this clonotype. This chain connects TRBV5-1 to TRBJ1-3; no reliable D call. The ends were cut back, 3 bases at V and 0 bases at J, with 13 bases in the middle. The CDR3 totals 16 residues. Germline V gives CDR1 SGHRS, CDR2 YFSETQ. CDR3 in DNA: TGCGCCAGCAGCTCGTCCCTGGGAAGCTCTGGAAACACCATATATTTT. Residues: CASSSSLGSSGNTIYF.

This clonotype was counted a few times. The chain is built from TRBV5-1 and TRBJ2-5; 9 bases are a match to TRBD2. The CDR3 spans 14 residues. The germline V gene encodes CDR1 SGHRS and CDR2 YFSETQ. V lost 2 bases to trimming and J lost 5 bases; unmatched junction nucleotides: 4. The CDR3 DNA reads as TGCGCCAGCAGCTTTGGGACTAGCATGGAGACCCAGTACTTC. It is translated as CASSFGTSMETQYF.

The J gene is TRBJ2-5, the V gene TRBV5-1, with a possible D match to TRBD2 (6 bases). V lost 4 bases and J lost 3, with 10 bases in between. Germline values: CDR1 SGHRS, CDR2 YFSETQ. This CDR3 contains 13 residues. Here the CDR3 DNA reads TGCGCCAGCAGCCCGGGAGTCGAAGAGACCCAGTACTTC. It specifies CASSPGVEETQYF.

This clonotype was picked up a small number of times. This chain joins TRBV20-1 and TRBJ2-1, with D tentatively TRBD1 (5 bases). V was trimmed by 6 bases and J by 2 bases, leaving 14 bases between them. Germline CDR1 is DFQATT and CDR2 is SNEGSKA (reference sequence). There are 14 residues in the CDR3. The DNA of the CDR3 is TGCAGTGCCAGGGCGGCGAGGACCTACAATGAGCAGTTCTTC. This codes for CSARAARTYNEQFF.

A few counts support this clonotype. CDR3 sequence (DNA): TGTGCCAGCAGCCGGGACAGTATTAATTCACCCCTCCACTTT. Translated, it gives CASSRDSINSPLHF. This chain links TRBV9 with TRBJ1-6; 7 nucleotides align to TRBD1. The CDR3 consists of 14 residues. J gave up 6 bases and V 4 bases, and 4 bases lay outside the gene matches. Germline V CDR1 and CDR2: SGDLS, YYNGEE.

In this sample, this clonotype turned up a few times. V is TRBV5-1 and J is TRBJ1-1; 8 bases fit TRBD1. V was clipped by 5 bases and J by 8 bases; unmatched bases: 11. Germline values: CDR1 SGHRS, CDR2 YFSETQ. The CDR3 is 14 amino acids. The CDR3 DNA sequence: TGCGCCAGCAGGATGGTGGGGCAGGGGGCCGAAGCTTTCTTT. Residues: CASRMVGQGAEAFF.

Points on this clonotype: Compared with germline, one end of the junction differs, possibly owing to a read error. The rearrangement links TRBV7-7 to TRBJ2-5; 9 nucleotides align to TRBD1. The CDR3 totals 16 residues. Germline lookup yields CDR1 SSHAT and CDR2 FNYEAQ (reference sequence). This CDR3 is CASSLGADRGQETQYF. The CDR3, as DNA: TGTGCTAGCAGCTTAGGAGCGGACAGGGGTCAAGAGACCCAGTACTTC.

V gene TRBV5-1 combines with J gene TRBJ2-2; D remains unclear. The ends were cut back, 0 bases at V and 6 bases at J, with 6 bases in the middle. Per germline, CDR1 SGHRS and CDR2 YFSETQ. The CDR3 totals 13 residues. CDR3: CASSLDVAGELFF. The CDR3, as DNA: TGCGCCAGCAGCTTGGACGTGGCCGGGGAGCTGTTTTTT.

As for this clonotype: A read error may produce the germline difference seen at one junction end. V gene TRBV20-1 combines with J gene TRBJ2-5; possibly TRBD1 or TRBD2 for D (5 bases each). From germline, CDR1 is DFQATT and CDR2 SNEGSKA (reference sequence). This CDR3 comprises 11 residues. CDR3 loop: CSAGDQGTQYF. The CDR3, as DNA: TGCAGTGCTGGGGACCAAGGGACCCAGTACTTC.

Ten or more counts support this clonotype. Mismatch with germline at one junction end may stem from a read error. V usage is TRBV27 and J usage is TRBJ2-2; 7 bases match TRBD1. The CDR3 has 15 residues. Germline lookup yields CDR1 MNHEY and CDR2 SMNVEV (reference sequence). For the CDR3, the DNA is TGTGCCAGCAGTTCGACAGGGCTGAACACCGGGGAACTGTTTTTT. It is translated as CASSSTGLNTGELFF.

V is TRBV19 and J is TRBJ2-1, with D possibly matching TRBD2 (6 bases). V was pared by 3 bases and J by 8 bases, with 14 bases between. Germline CDR1 reads LNHDA; CDR2 reads SQIVND (reference sequence). The CDR3 is 14 amino acids. The CDR3 spells CASSIAGPQDEQFF. In DNA form, the CDR3 reads TGTGCCAGTAGTATCGCGGGGCCCCAAGATGAGCAGTTCTTC.

The J gene is TRBJ2-2, the V gene TRBV6-2 or TRBV6-3; maybe TRBD2 (5 bases). V was cut by 5 bases and J by 3 bases, with 10 bases left in between. The CDR3 covers 14 residues. The germline V gene encodes CDR1 MNHEY and CDR2 SVGEGT. CDR3 region: CASSDKADTGELFF. Here the CDR3 DNA reads TGTGCCAGCAGTGACAAAGCGGACACCGGGGAGCTGTTTTTT.

This clonotype was recorded many times. The chain employs TRBV5-1 and TRBJ2-2; D gene unclear. Germline CDR1 is SGHRS and CDR2 is YFSETQ. This CDR3 has 14 amino acids. V gave up 3 bases and J gave up 0 bases, with 6 bases separating them. This CDR3 reads CASSSPPNTGELFF. The CDR3 DNA reads as TGCGCCAGCAGCTCTCCACCGAACACCGGGGAGCTGTTTTTT.

A few counts support this clonotype. CDR3 nucleotides: TGCAGTGCTCTCCCGGGTAGCACAGATACGCAGTATTTT. It translates to CSALPGSTDTQYF. This sequence joins TRBV20-1 and TRBJ2-3; D unresolved. Germline V gives CDR1 DFQATT, CDR2 SNEGSKA (reference sequence). The V end was cut by 5 bases, the J end by 0 bases, with 9 bases between. This CDR3 region has 13 residues.

This clonotype has a handful of counts. This chain connects TRBV5-6 to TRBJ1-1; D is undetermined. CDR1 and CDR2 (germline): SGHDT, YYEEEE. Trimming cost V 2 bases and J 4 bases, with 15 bases left between them. This CDR3 comprises 15 residues. CDR3 in DNA: TGTGCCAGCAGCTTTGACGTGGGTGCTACCACTGAAGCTTTCTTT. It specifies CASSFDVGATTEAFF.

This clonotype was found a few times. This sequence joins TRBV7-9 and TRBJ2-1; D is ambiguous. Trimming cost V 5 bases and J 0 bases, with 17 bases left between them. Per germline, CDR1 SEHNR and CDR2 FQNEAQ (reference sequence). This CDR3 has 17 amino acids. CDR3 nucleotides: TGTGCCAGCAGCCCTGGCAGATACAGCAGCTCCTACAATGAGCAGTTCTTC. It translates to CASSPGRYSSSYNEQFF.

This clonotype was counted many times. This rearrangement joins TRBV2 to TRBJ2-3; D remains ambiguous. Between the trimmed V and J ends, which lost 10 bases and 5 bases, there was a span of 10 bases. The germline V gene encodes CDR1 SNHLY and CDR2 FYNNEI. CDR3 length: 11 residues. In DNA form, the CDR3 reads TGTGCCACCGGACGGATAGATACGCAGTATTTT. Translated, it gives CATGRIDTQYF. Based on the CDR3 plus reference TRBV2 and TRBJ2-3, the full variable domain is EPEVTQTPSHQVTQMGQEVILRCVPISNHLYFYWYRQILGQKVEFLVSFYNNEISEKSEIFDDQFSVERPDGSNFTLKIRSTKLEDSAMYFCATGRIDTQYFGPGTRLTVL.

The gene calls are TRBV5-1 and TRBJ2-3; tentatively, D is TRBD2 (6 bases). The CDR3 is 19 amino acids. Trimming removed 5 bases from V and 1 base from J, with 26 bases in between. Germline values: CDR1 SGHRS, CDR2 YFSETQ. The DNA for the CDR3 is TGCGCCAGCAGTTCAATTCAAGGGACGTGGCGGGGTGGCACAGATACGCAGTATTTT. This translates into CASSSIQGTWRGGTDTQYF.